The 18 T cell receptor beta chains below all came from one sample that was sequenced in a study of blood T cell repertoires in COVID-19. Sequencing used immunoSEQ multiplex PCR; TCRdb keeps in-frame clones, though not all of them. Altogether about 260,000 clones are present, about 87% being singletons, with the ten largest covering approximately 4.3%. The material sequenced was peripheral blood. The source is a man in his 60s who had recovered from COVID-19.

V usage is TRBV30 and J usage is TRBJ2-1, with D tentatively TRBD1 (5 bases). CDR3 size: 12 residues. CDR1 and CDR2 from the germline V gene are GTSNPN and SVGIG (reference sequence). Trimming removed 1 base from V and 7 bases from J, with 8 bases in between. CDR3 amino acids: CAWSEGVNEQFF. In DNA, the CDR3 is TGTGCCTGGAGTGAAGGGGTGAATGAGCAGTTCTTC.

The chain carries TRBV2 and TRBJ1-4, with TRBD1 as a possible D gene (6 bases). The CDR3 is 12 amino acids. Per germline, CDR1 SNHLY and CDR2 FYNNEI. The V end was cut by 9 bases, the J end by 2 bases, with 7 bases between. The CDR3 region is CARQGTNEKLFF. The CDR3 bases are TGTGCCAGGCAGGGGACTAATGAAAAACTGTTTTTT.

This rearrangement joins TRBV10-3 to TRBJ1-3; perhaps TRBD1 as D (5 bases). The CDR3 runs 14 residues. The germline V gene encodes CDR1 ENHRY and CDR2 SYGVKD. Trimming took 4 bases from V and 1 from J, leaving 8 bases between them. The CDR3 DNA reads TGTGCCATCAGTGGGGGGGTATCTGGAAACACCATATATTTT. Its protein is CAISGGVSGNTIYF.

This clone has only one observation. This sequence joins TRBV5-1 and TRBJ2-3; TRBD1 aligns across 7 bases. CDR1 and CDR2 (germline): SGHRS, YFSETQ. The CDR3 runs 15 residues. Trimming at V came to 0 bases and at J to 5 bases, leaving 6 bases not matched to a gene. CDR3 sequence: CASSLGGQLLDTQYF. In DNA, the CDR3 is TGCGCCAGCAGCTTGGGGGGACAGTTACTAGATACGCAGTATTTT.

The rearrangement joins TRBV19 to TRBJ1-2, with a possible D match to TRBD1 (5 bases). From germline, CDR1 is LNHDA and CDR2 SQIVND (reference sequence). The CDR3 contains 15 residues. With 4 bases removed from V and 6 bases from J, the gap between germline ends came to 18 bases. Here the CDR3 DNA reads TGTGCCAGTAGTAGTGGTGGACGGACACCCGATGGCTACACCTTC. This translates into CASSSGGRTPDGYTF.

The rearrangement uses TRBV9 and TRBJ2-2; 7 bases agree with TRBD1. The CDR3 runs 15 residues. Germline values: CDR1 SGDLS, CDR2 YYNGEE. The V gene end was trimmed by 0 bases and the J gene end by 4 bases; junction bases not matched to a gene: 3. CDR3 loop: CASSVEGAVTGELFF. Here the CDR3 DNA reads TGTGCCAGCAGCGTAGAGGGGGCGGTCACCGGGGAGCTGTTTTTT.

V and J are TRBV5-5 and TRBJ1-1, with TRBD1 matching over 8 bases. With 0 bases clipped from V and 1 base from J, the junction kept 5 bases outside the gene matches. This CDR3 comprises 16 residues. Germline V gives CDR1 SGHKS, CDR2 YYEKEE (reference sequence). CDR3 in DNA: TGTGCCAGCAGCTTGGTGGCAGGGGGCCCGAACACTGAAGCTTTCTTT. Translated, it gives CASSLVAGGPNTEAFF.

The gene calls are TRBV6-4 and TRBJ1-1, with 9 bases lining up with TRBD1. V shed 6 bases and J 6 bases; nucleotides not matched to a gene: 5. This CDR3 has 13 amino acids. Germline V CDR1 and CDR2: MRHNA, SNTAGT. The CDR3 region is CASRAQGAAEAFF. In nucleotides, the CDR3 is TGTGCCAGCAGAGCACAGGGGGCCGCTGAAGCTTTCTTT.

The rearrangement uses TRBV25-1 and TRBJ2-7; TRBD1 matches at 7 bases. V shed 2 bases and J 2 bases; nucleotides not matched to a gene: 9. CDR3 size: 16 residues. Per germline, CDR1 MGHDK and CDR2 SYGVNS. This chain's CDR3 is CASSEPGGDSTYEQYF. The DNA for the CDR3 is TGTGCCAGCAGTGAACCGGGTGGGGACAGCACCTACGAGCAGTACTTC.

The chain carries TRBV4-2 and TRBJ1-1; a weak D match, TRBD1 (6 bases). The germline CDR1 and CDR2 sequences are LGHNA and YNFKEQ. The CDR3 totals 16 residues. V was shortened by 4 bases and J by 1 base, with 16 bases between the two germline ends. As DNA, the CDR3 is TGTGCCAGCAGCCCCAGACAGGTAGGAGAGAACACTGAAGCTTTCTTT. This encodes CASSPRQVGENTEAFF.

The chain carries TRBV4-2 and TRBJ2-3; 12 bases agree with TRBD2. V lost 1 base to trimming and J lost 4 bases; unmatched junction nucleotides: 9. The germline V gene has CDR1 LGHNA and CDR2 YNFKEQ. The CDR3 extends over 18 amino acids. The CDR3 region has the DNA TGTGCCAGCAGCCAAGGGGCTAGCGGGGGGGCGGGCGCAGATACGCAGTATTTT. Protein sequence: CASSQGASGGAGADTQYF.

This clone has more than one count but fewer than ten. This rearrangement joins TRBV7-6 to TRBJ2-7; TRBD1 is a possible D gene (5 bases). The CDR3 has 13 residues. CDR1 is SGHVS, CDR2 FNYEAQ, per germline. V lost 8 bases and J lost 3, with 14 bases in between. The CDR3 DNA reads TGTGCCAGCGGTGAACAGGACAACTACGAGCAGTACTTC. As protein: CASGEQDNYEQYF.

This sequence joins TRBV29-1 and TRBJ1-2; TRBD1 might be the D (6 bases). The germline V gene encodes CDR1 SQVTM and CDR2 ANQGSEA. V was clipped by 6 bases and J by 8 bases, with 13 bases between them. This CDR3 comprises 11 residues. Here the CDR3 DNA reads TGCAGCGTCAAACAGGGCGGCGGCTACACCTTC. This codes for CSVKQGGGYTF.

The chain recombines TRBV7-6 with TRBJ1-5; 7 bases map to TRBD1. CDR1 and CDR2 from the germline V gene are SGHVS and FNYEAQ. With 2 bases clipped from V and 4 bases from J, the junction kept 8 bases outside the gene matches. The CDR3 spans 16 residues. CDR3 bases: TGTGCCAGCAGCTTATCCCCGCCAGGGGGTAATCAGCCCCAGCATTTT. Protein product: CASSLSPPGGNQPQHF. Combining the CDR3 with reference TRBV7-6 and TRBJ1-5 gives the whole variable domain GAGVSQSPRYKVTKRGQDVALRCDPISGHVSLYWYRQALGQGPEFLTYFNYEAQQDKSGLPNDRFSAERPEGSISTLTIQRTEQRDSAMYRCASSLSPPGGNQPQHFGDGTRLSIL.

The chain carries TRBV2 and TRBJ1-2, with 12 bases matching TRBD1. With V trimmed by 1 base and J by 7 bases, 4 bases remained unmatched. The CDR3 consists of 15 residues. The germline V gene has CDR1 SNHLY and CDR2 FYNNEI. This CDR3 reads CASSEGDRGLGGYTF. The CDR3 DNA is TGTGCCAGCAGTGAAGGGGACAGGGGGCTTGGTGGCTACACCTTC.

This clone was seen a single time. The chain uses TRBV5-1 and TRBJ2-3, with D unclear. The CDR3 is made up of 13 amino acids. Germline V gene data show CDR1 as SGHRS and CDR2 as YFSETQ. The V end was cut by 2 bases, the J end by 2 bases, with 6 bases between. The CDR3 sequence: CASSFSLTDTQYF. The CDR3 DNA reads TGCGCCAGCAGCTTCAGTCTCACAGATACGCAGTATTTT. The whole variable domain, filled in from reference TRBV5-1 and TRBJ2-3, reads KAGVTQTPRYLIKTRGQQVTLSCSPISGHRSVSWYQQTPGQGLQFLFEYFSETQRNKGNFPGRFSGRQFSNSRSEMNVSTLELGDSALYLCASSFSLTDTQYFGPGTRLTVL.

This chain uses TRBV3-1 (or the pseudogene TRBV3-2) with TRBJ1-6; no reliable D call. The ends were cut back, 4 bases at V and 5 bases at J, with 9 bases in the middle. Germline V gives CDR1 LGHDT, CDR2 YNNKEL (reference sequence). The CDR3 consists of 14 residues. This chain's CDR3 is CASSPGVNNSPLHF. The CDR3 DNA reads TGTGCCAGCAGCCCCGGGGTTAATAATTCACCCCTCCACTTT.

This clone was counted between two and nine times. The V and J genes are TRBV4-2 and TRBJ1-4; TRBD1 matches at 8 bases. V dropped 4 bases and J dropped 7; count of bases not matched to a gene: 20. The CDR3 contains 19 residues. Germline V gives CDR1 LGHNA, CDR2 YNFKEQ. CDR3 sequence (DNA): TGTGCCAGCAGCCCCACAAGGGGGACAGGAGGGGAAAGCGGTGAAAAACTGTTTTTT. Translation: CASSPTRGTGGESGEKLFF.